This TCR beta chain was found in a study of cytomegalovirus exposure and HLA in healthy donors (dated by TCRdb to about 2017). Looking at the study overall: In an earlier analysis of approximately 500 of the donors, 276 Gb of sequence data and some 120 million unique TCR beta sequences from 180 million or so T cells were reported. Approximately 330 gigabases of sequencing data and around 85 million unique TCR sequences made up an early release that covered around 640 HLA-typed donors. Of the roughly 400 genotyped donors, 81% were placed in the genetic ancestry cluster associated with self-reported Caucasian donors. The study aimed to test whether cataloging public T cell receptors could reveal signatures of past pathogen exposure. The study profiled the T cell repertoires of hundreds of subjects by immunosequencing and related them to cytomegalovirus serostatus. Along with the roughly 670-subject first cohort, a separate validation cohort of about 110 different subjects was used. The study combined high-throughput TCR immunosequencing, statistical association of individual TCRs with disease status, and machine learning to predict cytomegalovirus infection status. A later analysis re-examined previously published TCR beta repertoires from 610 or so donors and added high-resolution HLA genotyping to investigate patterns of TCR occurrence. The later analysis used no new phenotypic data to find candidate immune exposures, relying instead on TCR beta sequences and their occurrence across donors. To decide whether each TCR beta V gene segment behaved as functional or pseudogenic, an earlier analysis of some 600 of the donors relied on high-throughput TCR beta sequencing. Donor age, sex, ethnicity and CMV serostatus were compiled alongside the repertoire data. A later genetic analysis used genome-wide SNP genotypes for about three fifths of the roughly 700 donors, treating that subset as a discovery cohort. Every discovery cohort repertoire had been produced on one sequencing platform. Both class I and class II loci were covered by HLA typing, at four-digit resolution. Typing coverage differed by locus: A, B, C, DRB1 and DQB1 were typed in about 629-640 donors, DQA1 in approximately 520, DPA1 in around 610, and DPB1 in 400 to 490. Because of strong linkage in the cohort, four or five DR-DQ haplotypes were treated as single units for association and clustering. Across around 400 genotyped donors of the cohort, an average of approximately 220,000 unique TCR beta nucleotide sequences per donor were sequenced, and roughly a sixth of those sequences were non-productive.

The receptor library was made with the immunoSEQ multiplex PCR assay. The multiplex PCR relied on a mix of 60 forward primers for TCR Vbeta segments and 13 reverse primers for TCR Jbeta segments. The CDR3 region of rearranged TCR beta genes was amplified from genomic DNA with a multiplex PCR assay. On the Illumina HiSeq System, the amplified TCR beta libraries were sequenced as 87-base-pair reads. As for the authors' bioinformatics: In a later analysis, around 80 million unique TCR beta chains were counted across the 666 repertoires, and roughly 9.9 million of these chains were shared by at least two donors. A nearest-neighbor algorithm error-corrected the raw reads and collapsed the reads into unique sequences, merging closely related sequences to remove PCR and sequencing errors. To assign V, D and J gene segments, CDR3 sequences were aligned to IMGT reference sequences. For a sequence to be retained, a match of at least six nucleotides to both a V gene segment and a J gene segment was required. A rearrangement counted as productive if the CDR3 had no stop codons and remained in frame with V and J, and every other rearrangement counted as non-productive. CDR3 was defined by IMGT convention, running from the second conserved V-encoded cysteine to the conserved J-encoded phenylalanine. Sequences without an unambiguous match to a single V gene segment were excluded from the earlier analysis of approximately 560 of the donors. An earlier analysis of 500 to 700 of the donors classified V segments as functional when productive rearrangements were above 56.7% and as segregating when the standard deviation between donors was above 5%. A statistical classification framework was built to diagnose cytomegalovirus status from the catalog of TCR beta chain sequences. V and J gene assignment, in a later analysis, came from comparing TCR nucleotide sequences with IMGT/GENE-DB human TR gene sequences. In a later analysis, CDR3 sequences and most-parsimonious VDJ recombination scenarios were assigned using the TCRdist pipeline. A later analysis defined each TCR beta chain by its CDR3 amino acid sequence plus V-gene family, and excluded reads lacking a unique V-gene family. To address suspected cross-contamination and a sequencing artifact, a later analysis removed a few hundred highly shared, low-generation-probability nucleotide sequences. In a later analysis, a clonal expansion index was calculated for each public chain from normalized within-repertoire ranks of inferred template counts. In a later analysis, generation probabilities were computed using a VDJ recombination model fitted to out-of-frame rearrangements, and the results were checked against IGoR. Hypergeometric tests were used in a later analysis to score TCR-TCR, TCR-HLA and TCR-CMV co-occurrence, with a repertoire-size bias correction applied to the TCR pairs. In a later analysis, false discovery rates were estimated by permuting HLA or CMV assignments 20 times. In a later analysis, co-occurring TCRs were grouped using DBSCAN, with TCRdist sequence similarity added in when clustering inside HLA-allele-positive subsets. Repertoires with fewer than 30,000 or more than 120,000 public chains were left out of co-occurrence clustering, as were four to six repertoires with anomalous nucleotide sharing. TCRdb obtained this table from immuneACCESS and retained in-frame rearrangements with V and J assigned. These tables miss some clones; where compared with another copy, unresolved V genes account for less than half of the shortfall, and the remainder is unexplained. V and J calls and clone size are copied from that table; D and trimming were computed from the DNA. Here the sample has around 130,000 clones; roughly four fifths occur a single time. The top ten clones comprise over 9% of the sample.

Trimmed from V: 0 bases; trimmed from J: 4 bases; junction bases lacking a gene match: 5. CDR1 and CDR2, looked up from the germline V gene, are SGDLS and YYNGEE. Counted from cysteine to phenylalanine, this CDR3 has 17 amino acids. Only the CDR3 portion is preserved as DNA: 51 bases, with reading frame beginning at the first base. General conclusions and limits of the study: The authors suggested that the approach could potentially be extended to other disease states and immunological phenotypes. A further reported finding was that TCR beta sequences accurately predicted the HLA-A and HLA-B alleles for most subjects in the first cohort. A cluster of highly shared sequence variants was judged likely to represent a technical artifact of the sequencing pipeline. Some IMGT-functional V segments, including TRBV6-2 and TRBV6-3, could not be distinguished by the 87-base-pair reads and were therefore excluded. When HLA alleles, especially DR and DQ, strongly co-occurred, TCR associations were difficult to assign to individual alleles. For the cohort, immune exposure information was limited to CMV serostatus. Linkage disequilibrium might explain the correlated functional status among segregating V segments, but an unknown experimental factor could not be ruled out. In a later analysis, HLA-associated TCR beta chains were found to be more clonally expanded and to have lower generation probabilities than equally common non-associated chains. While some public TCRs were present in many individuals, most TCR sequences turned up only very rarely across donors. According to a later analysis, parvovirus B19, influenza, CMV and Epstein-Barr virus appeared linked to several top co-occurrence clusters. In the study, approximately 150 TCR beta chains were listed as associated with cytomegalovirus. In a later genetic analysis, fewer N-insertions in productive TCRs were reported among donors in an Asian-associated ancestry cluster than the roughly 710-donor mean. In a later analysis, TCR association rates were found to vary across HLA loci, with the most associated TCRs seen for DRB1 alleles and the fewest for HLA-C alleles. In vitro tests confirmed that three of the cytomegalovirus-associated TCR beta chains recognize cytomegalovirus antigens. Because HLA typing was unavailable for some donors at each locus, only the typed subset was used in association tests. The earlier analysis of about 600 of the donors excluded roughly 17 rarely observed V segments, including chromosome 9 orphons, because counts were too low. Only TCR beta chains were sequenced in this cohort, and the absence of alpha or paired-chain data limited detectable features. In both the original and validation cohorts, the classifier was reported to diagnose cytomegalovirus status with high specificity and sensitivity. An earlier analysis of several hundred of the donors showed that most TCR beta V segments appeared in productive rearrangements either about 87% or about 30% of the time, which broadly matched IMGT annotations. In a later analysis, most CMV-associated TCR beta chains were found to appear HLA-restricted, with HLA associations seemingly driven largely by CMV exposure. Specific HLA alleles were associated with around 18,000 TCR beta sequences at a false discovery rate of 0.05 in a later analysis. In a later genetic analysis, a missense DCLRE1C variant was associated with V-gene and J-gene trimming of TCR beta chains, and the association was replicated in an independent cohort. Sequencing depth was assumed to be roughly uniform across donors in the presence/absence analyses, though that assumption may not hold.

The cohort comprised approximately 700 healthy bone marrow donors. All cohort members were sampled while nominally healthy, although unrecorded immune exposures were likely present. The donor tested CMV seropositive, placing the donor among the 250 to 350 seropositive members of the cohort. A peripheral blood sample was collected from each donor, and TCR beta sequencing was performed on peripheral blood mononuclear cells. The Qiagen DNeasy Blood Extraction Kit was used to extract genomic DNA from the blood cell samples. This clone has only a few counts. No cognate antigen has been identified for it. No much larger clone exists at a distance of one base, and base qualities are not known.

This receptor was identified in a male donor in good health and CMV-seropositive. Sequencing was performed on PBMCs. The rearranged segments are TRBV9 and TRBJ2-3, and 13 bases in between align with TRBD2. DNA sequence: TGTGCCAGCAGCGTAGGTACTAGCGGGAGGGCCGCAGATACGCAGTATTTT. The translation is CASSVGTSGRAADTQYF. This CDR3, with the reference TRBV9 and TRBJ2-3 proteins standing in past its ends, gives the full variable domain DSGVTQTPKHLITATGQRVTLRCSPRSGDLSVYWYQQSLDQGLQFLIQYYNGEERAKGNILERFSAQQFPDLHSELNLSSLELGDSALYFCASSVGTSGRAADTQYFGPGTRLTVL.